This TCR beta chain was captured by sequencing in a study of shared clonotypes between healthy human individuals. It was CD45RO-negative cells, positively selected for CCR7, that made up naive CD8 cells, with terminally differentiated effector memory CD45RA+ cells excluded. TCRdb keeps only in-frame clones here, not all; method: immunoSEQ multiplex PCR. In the table there are roughly 2,000,000 clones, just under 95% of which are singletons. The source of this sequence is a young man in good health. The specimen sequenced was naive CD8+ T cells sorted from blood.

This chain's CDR3 is CASSQDVRLSTDTQYF. The CDR3 coding sequence is TGTGCCAGCAGCCAAGATGTTAGGCTTAGCACAGATACGCAGTATTTT. The rearrangement links TRBV14 to TRBJ2-3, with no clear D. The CDR3 consists of 16 residues. Germline assignment: CDR1 SGHDN and CDR2 FVKESK. The ends were cut back, 0 bases at V and 0 bases at J, with 10 bases in the middle.